The table lists the clone carrying this T cell receptor (beta chain) with a few counts. This sample stems from a study of T cells after yellow fever vaccination. Via MiXCR, TCRdb re-called the 5' RACE reads, giving one row per CDR3 protein. The sample consists of some 600,000 distinct CDR3 sequences, 9% to 15% of them appearing once. This clonotype originated in a man aged 25-40 years who received the YFV17D yellow fever vaccine. The sequences come from PBMCs, collected on the day of the yellow fever booster vaccination.

The CDR3 DNA reads as TGTGCCACCGCCCCGGGAGGGCGTAACAATGAGCAGTTCTTC. Its protein is CATAPGGRNNEQFF. The chain employs TRBV12-3 or TRBV12-4 and TRBJ2-1; 8 bases match TRBD2. V shed 10 bases, J shed 5 bases, and the junction held 10 bases outside the gene matches. The CDR3 loop spans 14 amino acids.